The 25 T cell receptor beta chains below come from one sample, sequenced in a study of blood T cells in healthy people across ages. It was with a sample-barcoded 5' primer and a J-beta primer mix that a second PCR of about 7 to 12 cycles was run. TCRdb independently ran MiXCR on the 5' RACE reads; one entry per CDR3 protein. The sample carries around 1,000,000 distinct CDR3 sequences, around 25% recorded once. The same sample was also used in a study of T cells of mothers and their children.

Input material: blood. The source of these receptors is a girl aged 2-10 years in good health.

This clonotype has a handful of counts. The chain combines TRBV7-2 with TRBJ2-3; possibly TRBD1 for D (6 bases). The CDR3 has 16 residues. V lost 4 bases, J lost 2 bases, and 16 bases lay in between. Looked up from germline, CDR1 is SGHTA and CDR2 is FQGNSA. The CDR3 nucleotides are TGTGCCAGCAGCTCCAGGGGTTCCCTATACACAGATACGCAGTATTTT. Translating gives CASSSRGSLYTDTQYF. Looking up the rest from reference TRBV7-2 and TRBJ2-3 gives the full variable domain: GAGVSQSPSNKVTEKGKDVELRCDPISGHTALYWYRQSLGQGLEFLIYFQGNSAPDKSGLPSDRFSAERTGGSVSTLTIQRTQQEDSAVYLCASSSRGSLYTDTQYFGPGTRLTVL.

Details on this clonotype: The junction departs from the called germline gene at one end, perhaps through a read error. The chain recombines TRBV11-2 with TRBJ2-5; D call uncertain. Germline values: CDR1 SGHAT, CDR2 FQNNGV. The CDR3 is made up of 14 amino acids. The CDR3 region is CASSFQTRSYEQHF. CDR3 bases: TGTGCCAGCAGCTTCCAGACCCGCTCCTACGAGCAGCACTTC.

The V gene is TRBV6-1, the J gene TRBJ2-7; D unresolved. Trimming pared 1 base from V and 2 bases from J, leaving 12 bases between. The CDR3 extends over 15 amino acids. Germline-derived CDR1 and CDR2 are MNHNS and SASEGT. Here the CDR3 DNA reads TGTGCCAGCAGTGAAGAAGAGACAAACACCTACGAGCAGTACTTC. This codes for CASSEEETNTYEQYF.

This clonotype has only a few counts. V and J are TRBV29-1 and TRBJ1-2; tentatively, D is TRBD1 (6 bases). The germline V gene has CDR1 SQVTM and CDR2 ANQGSEA. The CDR3 covers 13 residues. V was shortened by 7 bases and J by 6 bases, with 18 bases between the two germline ends. For the CDR3, the DNA is TGCAGCGGGAGGGAACTGGGGGGGCATGGCTACACCTTC. Amino acid sequence: CSGRELGGHGYTF. Supplemented by reference TRBV29-1 and TRBJ1-2, the full variable domain reads SAVISQKPSRDICQRGTSLTIQCQVDSQVTMMFWYRQQPGQSLTLIATANQGSEATYESGFVIDKFPISRPNLTFSTLTVSNMSPEDSSIYLCSGRELGGHGYTFGSGTRLTVV.

This clonotype was observed a few times. This sequence joins TRBV5-1 and TRBJ1-1, with D unresolved. Germline CDR1 reads SGHRS; CDR2 reads YFSETQ. V was trimmed by 4 bases and J by 5 bases, leaving 15 bases between them. There are 14 residues in the CDR3. The CDR3 nucleotides read TGCGCCAGCAGCCAATCGACTAGGCGGACTGAAGCTTTCTTT. This translates into CASSQSTRRTEAFF.

This chain connects TRBV9 to TRBJ1-5, with D unresolved. The germline gives CDR1 SGDLS, CDR2 YYNGEE. The CDR3 has 15 residues. Trimming cost V 1 base and J 2 bases, with 10 bases left between them. The CDR3 sequence: CASSVSGEGNQPQHF. Here the CDR3 DNA reads TGTGCCAGCAGCGTAAGCGGAGAGGGCAATCAGCCCCAGCATTTT.

In its sample, this clonotype was seen a few times. This chain connects TRBV5-1 to TRBJ1-5, with a weak D call TRBD1 (5 bases). The ends were cut back, 4 bases at V and 7 bases at J, with 18 bases in the middle. This CDR3 region has 15 residues. Germline assignment: CDR1 SGHRS and CDR2 YFSETQ. The CDR3 loop is CASSLEGFSIQPQHF. Written as DNA, the CDR3 is TGCGCCAGCAGCCTTGAGGGGTTTAGTATCCAGCCCCAGCATTTT.

J is TRBJ1-2 and V is TRBV5-5, with no clear D. V lost 1 base and J 3 bases, leaving 7 bases between the germline ends. This CDR3 has 13 amino acids. Per the germline V gene, CDR1 is SGHKS and CDR2 is YYEKEE (reference sequence). The CDR3 loop reads CASSLILDYGYTF. CDR3 nucleotide sequence: TGTGCCAGCAGCTTGATTTTGGACTATGGCTACACCTTC.

This clonotype appeared a few times. J is TRBJ2-7 and V is TRBV6-2 or TRBV6-3, with D possibly matching TRBD2 (5 bases). CDR3 length: 14 residues. Trimming left V 6 bases short and J 0 bases short, with 12 bases between. Germline V lookup: CDR1 MNHEY, CDR2 SVGEGT. The CDR3 is CASRSLGLSYEQYF. CDR3 DNA sequence: TGTGCCAGCAGAAGCCTCGGACTCTCCTACGAGCAGTACTTC.

The chain recombines TRBV11-2 with TRBJ2-3; no reliable D call. Looked up from germline, CDR1 is SGHAT and CDR2 is FQNNGV. The CDR3 contains 13 residues. V was cut by 2 bases and J by 7 bases, with 10 bases left in between. CDR3 protein: CASSLSTENTQYF. CDR3 DNA: TGTGCCAGCAGCTTATCTACGGAGAATACGCAGTATTTT.

This rearrangement joins TRBV28 to TRBJ2-5; D is perhaps TRBD1 or TRBD2 (5 bases each). The J call may be faulty, since TRBJ2-1 better matches the DNA end. The CDR3 consists of 13 residues. Per the germline V gene, CDR1 is MDHEN and CDR2 is SYDVKM. The DNA for the CDR3 is TGTGCCAGCCGAAGGGACCTAGGGAATGAGCAGTTCTTC. As protein: CASRRDLGNEQFF.

This sequence joins TRBV5-1 and TRBJ1-1, with 7 positions matching TRBD1. Germline V gene sequence: CDR1 SGHRS, CDR2 YFSETQ. The V gene end was trimmed by 3 bases and the J gene end by 3 bases; junction bases not matched to a gene: 5. This CDR3 is 14 amino acids long. The CDR3, as DNA: TGCGCCAGCAGCTGGGGCACAGGGGACACTGAAGCTTTCTTT. It codes for CASSWGTGDTEAFF.

The V gene is TRBV29-1, the J gene TRBJ1-4; D is uncertain. Trimming shortened V by 4 bases and J by 8 bases, and 14 bases separated the two germline ends. Germline loops: CDR1 SQVTM, CDR2 ANQGSEA. This CDR3 spans 13 amino acids. CDR3 region: CSVGASAYEKLFF. Written as DNA, the CDR3 is TGCAGCGTTGGTGCCAGTGCTTACGAAAAACTGTTTTTT.

This rearrangement joins TRBV20-1 to TRBJ2-7, with D unclear. Germline V lookup: CDR1 DFQATT, CDR2 SNEGSKA (reference sequence). This CDR3 comprises 12 residues. V was clipped by 6 bases and J by 2 bases, with 11 bases between them. Here the CDR3 reads CSAGLDAYEQYF. The CDR3 DNA is TGCAGTGCCGGTCTGGATGCCTACGAGCAGTACTTC.

This chain connects TRBV6-2 or TRBV6-3 to TRBJ1-5; TRBD1 might be the D (5 bases). Trimming left V 5 bases short and J 6 bases short, with 14 bases between. The CDR3 sequence is 14 residues long. Per germline, CDR1 MNHEY and CDR2 SVGEGT. The DNA of the CDR3 is TGTGCCAGCAGTGGCGGAGGCGGGGGTCAGCCCCAGCATTTT. Its translation: CASSGGGGGQPQHF.

This clonotype turned up a few times. The rearrangement uses TRBV3-1 and TRBJ2-7; TRBD2 might be the D (5 bases). Germline V gives CDR1 LGHDT, CDR2 YNNKEL (reference sequence). The CDR3 has 14 residues. Trimming pared 4 bases from V and 3 bases from J, leaving 13 bases between. The CDR3 DNA sequence: TGTGCCAGCAGCCCCCTCGGGGATAGCTACGAGCAGTACTTC. It specifies CASSPLGDSYEQYF.

The genes are TRBV21-1 and TRBJ2-3. TRBV21-1 is described as a pseudogene. This CDR3 is 13 amino acids long. CDR3 sequence (DNA): TGTGCCAGCAGCTCCCACGCCGGAGATACGCAGTATTTT. Amino acids: CASSSHAGDTQYF.

The chain uses TRBV9 and TRBJ2-5, with D possibly being TRBD1 (5 bases). The DNA end is more similar to TRBJ2-1, so the J call may be wrong. Germline-derived CDR1 and CDR2 are SGDLS and YYNGEE. This CDR3 comprises 13 residues. The DNA of the CDR3 is TGTGCCAGCAGCCCCCGCAGGGAACACGAGCAGTTCTTC. It translates to CASSPRREHEQFF.

The rearrangement joins TRBV25-1 to TRBJ2-3; TRBD2 is a possible D gene (5 bases). Per the germline V gene, CDR1 is MGHDK and CDR2 is SYGVNS. The V gene lost 7 bases and the J gene lost 6 bases, with 26 bases spanning the gap. The CDR3 is made up of 17 amino acids. CDR3 loop: CASKEGGSTTGRDTQYF. For the CDR3, the DNA is TGTGCCAGCAAGGAAGGAGGATCTACGACGGGCAGGGATACGCAGTATTTT.

This clonotype was counted only a few times. The genes are TRBV29-1 and TRBJ2-7; TRBD1 matches 9 bases. This CDR3 has 15 residues. Trimming at V came to 4 bases and at J to 1 base, leaving 8 bases not matched to a gene. Germline lookup yields CDR1 SQVTM and CDR2 ANQGSEA. CDR3: CSVAPGTGSSYEQYF. As DNA, the CDR3 is TGCAGCGTTGCCCCCGGGACAGGGAGTTCCTACGAGCAGTACTTC.

On this clonotype: Relative to the germline gene, one junction end is altered; a read error may explain this. The chain is built from TRBV29-1 and TRBJ2-1, with D tentatively TRBD1 (6 bases). The CDR3 extends over 14 amino acids. The germline gives CDR1 SQVTM, CDR2 ANQGSEA. The chain's CDR3 is CSVEGDTPYNERFF. In DNA, the CDR3 is TGCAGCGTTGAAGGGGACACGCCTTACAATGAGCGGTTCTTC.

The chain employs TRBV12-3 or TRBV12-4 and TRBJ2-6; D is perhaps TRBD2 (5 bases). Deletions cut 6 bases from V and 2 bases from J, with 23 bases between. The CDR3 runs to 19 residues. The CDR3 is CASSPVRRNLAPGANVLTF. CDR3 nucleotide sequence: TGTGCCAGCAGCCCCGTTCGCAGGAACCTAGCCCCTGGGGCCAACGTCCTGACTTTC.

In its sample, this clonotype was seen a few times. The chain is built from TRBV29-1 and TRBJ2-5; TRBD1 is a possible D gene (5 bases). The better agreement between TRBJ2-7 and the DNA end casts doubt on the J call. The CDR3 consists of 12 residues. Germline V gives CDR1 SQVTM, CDR2 ANQGSEA. The CDR3 DNA reads as TGCAGCGTTCCAAGTACAGGCTACGAGCAGTACTTC. It specifies CSVPSTGYEQYF.

This clonotype was recorded a few times. The chain joins TRBV2 to TRBJ2-7, with 8 nucleotides matching TRBD1. Germline V gene lookup returns CDR1 SNHLY and CDR2 FYNNEI. The CDR3 consists of 15 residues. Trimming took 8 bases from V and 3 from J; bases not matched to a gene: 12. The CDR3 loop is CASLHYRDRFYEQYF. The DNA for the CDR3 is TGTGCCAGCCTTCACTACCGGGACAGGTTCTACGAGCAGTACTTC.

This clonotype has more than one count but fewer than ten. This chain links TRBV29-1 with TRBJ2-2, with D maybe TRBD1 (6 bases). The CDR3 spans 14 residues. In germline, CDR1 is SQVTM, CDR2 ANQGSEA. Trimming stripped 5 bases from V and 1 base from J, with 11 bases between. This chain's CDR3 is CSVSTGRNTGELFF. CDR3 coding DNA: TGCAGCGTTTCAACAGGGAGGAACACCGGGGAGCTGTTTTTT.